These 3 T cell receptor beta chains originate from one sample sequenced in a study of control samples from healthy donors and cancer patients. Assay used: immunoSEQ multiplex PCR; TCRdb lists only in-frame clones, some missing. The repertoire holds approximately 120,000 clones, with over 75% as singletons. Sample: blood. These receptors came from a man aged 60 to 69 in good health.

This clone was counted a single time. The V call is TRBV6-5, the J call TRBJ1-2; the D gene is possibly TRBD1 (5 bases). Deletions cut 5 bases from V and 7 bases from J, with 14 bases between. Per the germline V gene, CDR1 is MNHEY and CDR2 is SVGAGI. There are 13 residues in the CDR3. CDR3 protein: CASSLQGESGYTF. The CDR3, as DNA: TGTGCCAGCAGTCTTCAGGGCGAAAGTGGCTACACCTTC.

The rearrangement links TRBV19 to TRBJ1-2, with TRBD1 matching 7 bases. The CDR3 contains 15 residues. Germline CDR1 LNHDA, CDR2 SQIVND (reference sequence). V lost 5 bases and J lost 4; bases outside the gene matches: 10. In DNA, the CDR3 is TGTGCCAGTAGTGCTGATTCGGGACAGACCTATGGCTACACCTTC. This sequence encodes CASSADSGQTYGYTF.

As regards this clone: Other nucleotide sequences from this sample produce the same CDR3. This rearrangement joins TRBV28 to TRBJ1-5; TRBD1 matches at 8 bases. Trimming cost V 5 bases and J 3 bases; bases outside gene matches: 9. The CDR3 is 16 residues long. Looked up from germline, CDR1 is MDHEN and CDR2 is SYDVKM. This CDR3 is CASSPRGQGDNQPQHF. The CDR3 DNA is TGTGCCAGCAGTCCCCGAGGACAGGGAGACAATCAGCCCCAGCATTTT.